This TCR beta chain was documented in a study of blood T cell repertoires in COVID-19. In the study overall: Sources were T cells, B-cell-depleted T cells, or PBMCs; the material itself was cDNA or gDNA.

Trimming at V came to 4 bases and at J to 3 bases, leaving 7 bases not matched to a gene. Germline V CDR1 and CDR2: LGHDT, YNNKEL (reference sequence). This CDR3 has 16 residues. In its sample, this clone was seen once. Repertoires were generated with immunoSEQ multiplex PCR, while TCRdb's copy carries only in-frame clones and drops some. The top ten hold 4% to 4.5% of the sample, which has around 270,000 clones, roughly 80% seen once. The chain recombines TRBV3-1 (or the pseudogene TRBV3-2) with TRBJ2-2; the match to TRBD2 covers 8 bases. The sequence derives from a man between 60 and 70 years old with acute or convalescent COVID-19. The sample consisted of peripheral blood. The CDR3 reads CASSRGSGTYTGELFF. In nucleotides, the CDR3 is TGTGCCAGCAGCCGGGGTAGCGGGACATACACCGGGGAGCTGTTTTTT.